This T cell receptor (beta chain) was documented in a study of T-cell reconstitution after alpha-beta-depleted transplantation in children (dated by TCRdb to 2016 to 2017). Some background on the complete study: Using TCR repertoire profiling, the study quantitatively followed how T-cell immune reconstitution unfolded in children after TCRalphabeta/CD19-depleted allogeneic hematopoietic cell transplantation.

The sample's treatment or condition label, in plain terms: allogeneic hematopoietic cell transplantation with graft depleted of TCRalphabeta T cells and CD19 B cells. The children who served as transplant recipients had been given grafts of TCRalphabeta/CD19-depleted allogeneic hematopoietic cells. Paper-wide results and their limitations: Hyperexpanded clone frequencies declined over subsequent months; after one year, T-cell counts and TCRbeta diversity were mostly attributed to newly produced T cells. About two months after transplant, the apparently early recovery of alphabetaT-cell counts reportedly depended on just several hundred clones that had expanded rapidly and came from non-depleted graft cells. The high TCRbeta diversity at day 60 in some patients was ascribed to recipient T cells and intrathymic progenitors that had survived conditioning.

Preparation of the library involved PCR. Sequencer: Illumina HiSeq 2500. TCR library preparation used molecular barcoding, with unique molecular identifiers applied to normalize quantification of the TCRbeta repertoire. Using fastp trimming at Q25 and MiXCR clonotype assembly, TCRdb reanalyzed the public sequencing data and kept in-frame beta chains. Rows with one shared CDR3 protein collapse into an entry with the most common genes and DNA. Counted in this sample were about 98,000 distinct CDR3 sequences; less than 25% of them appeared once. The ten most abundant clones make up about a fifth of the sample. Looking up the germline V gene (reference sequence) yields CDR1 GTSNPN and CDR2 SVGIG. V is clipped by 3 bases and J by 3 bases, and the sequence between their germline boundaries is 12 bases long. The CDR3 covers 13 residues, taking in both the cysteine and the phenylalanine. Only the CDR3 DNA stays, 39 bases, in frame from base 1.

Points on this clonotype: Which antigen it targets is not known. Base qualities are not provided; no much larger clone lies one nucleotide away.

This chain is built from TRBV30 and TRBJ2-7, with the D gene not clear enough to name. Sequencing used PBMCs, obtained before TCRalphabeta/CD19-depleted stem cell transplant. This receptor was obtained from a boy aged 2 to 10 with acute lymphoblastic leukemia, due to receive a stem cell transplant. This receptor has the CDR3 CAWSQGLHYEQYF. The bases are TGTGCCTGGAGCCAAGGGCTACACTACGAGCAGTACTTC.